Presented here are 27 T cell receptor beta chains from one specimen sequenced in a study of cytotoxic CD8 clonotypes in ibrutinib-treated CLL. Libraries were prepared by immunoSEQ multiplex PCR; TCRdb keeps only in-frame clonotypes and omits some of them. This table has roughly 300,000 clones, 70% to 80% appearing once. The sample consisted of PBMCs, taken at disease progression, from a patient treated with ibrutinib. The receptors derive from a human donor with chronic lymphocytic leukemia.

This clone was seen more than once but under ten times. The chain uses TRBV4-1 and TRBJ1-1; D may be TRBD1 (6 bases). The V gene's germline CDR1 is MGHRA and CDR2 YSYEKL. The V and J ends lost 4 bases and 0 bases respectively, with 21 bases between them. The CDR3 runs to 18 residues. CDR3 region: CASSRIVGAGPMNTEAFF. CDR3 DNA sequence: TGCGCCAGCAGCCGAATCGTGGGGGCAGGGCCCATGAACACTGAAGCTTTCTTT.

J is TRBJ1-2 and V is TRBV9; TRBD1 is a possible D gene (5 bases). Trimming stripped 1 base from V and 3 bases from J, with 13 bases between. CDR1 is SGDLS and CDR2 is YYNGEE in the germline V gene. The CDR3 has 15 residues. In DNA, the CDR3 is TGTGCCAGCAGCGTATCTGACAGTTCGGACTATGGCTACACCTTC. Protein sequence: CASSVSDSSDYGYTF.

The V call is TRBV9, the J call TRBJ1-4; unclear D gene. CDR1 SGDLS and CDR2 YYNGEE come from the germline V gene. V was pared by 0 bases and J by 3 bases, with 24 bases between. The CDR3 runs to 20 residues. The CDR3 sequence: CASSVAEGTSYKMANEKLFF. CDR3 nucleotides: TGTGCCAGCAGCGTAGCCGAGGGCACATCTTATAAGATGGCTAATGAAAAACTGTTTTTT.

J is TRBJ1-1 and V is TRBV6-5, with D uncertain. The CDR3 runs to 15 residues. Per germline, CDR1 MNHEY and CDR2 SVGAGI. The ends were cut back, 2 bases at V and 4 bases at J, with 14 bases in the middle. This CDR3 reads CASSYVSPATTEAFF. The CDR3, as DNA: TGTGCCAGCAGTTACGTGTCCCCGGCAACCACTGAAGCTTTCTTT.

The CDR3 here is CASRRFPSGGFYEQYF. DNA for the CDR3: TGTGCCAGCAGGAGATTCCCTAGCGGGGGGTTCTACGAGCAGTACTTC. The chain recombines TRBV2 with TRBJ2-7; TRBD2 matches 11 bases. In germline, CDR1 is SNHLY, CDR2 FYNNEI. V lost 6 bases and J lost 3; bases outside the gene matches: 10. The CDR3 covers 16 residues.

The rearrangement uses TRBV27 and TRBJ1-5; a possible D gene is TRBD1 (6 bases). Trimming stripped 6 bases from V and 1 base from J, with 16 bases between. There are 16 residues in the CDR3. From germline, CDR1 is MNHEY and CDR2 SMNVEV (reference sequence). CDR3 loop: CASSPRRGYSNQPQHF. The CDR3 DNA is TGTGCCAGCAGCCCCCGCAGGGGATACAGCAATCAGCCCCAGCATTTT.

In its sample, this clone was seen many times. Different DNA sequences within this sample yield the same CDR3. V usage is TRBV18 and J usage is TRBJ1-5; 10 nucleotides line up with TRBD1. The trim removed 3 bases at V and 3 bases at J, leaving 2 bases unmatched. The CDR3 totals 15 residues. Germline V gives CDR1 KGHSH, CDR2 LQKENI. CDR3 sequence (DNA): TGTGCCAGCTCACCGGGACAGGGGAACAATCAGCCCCAGCATTTT. This translates into CASSPGQGNNQPQHF. The complete variable domain, with remaining parts taken from reference TRBV18 and TRBJ1-5, reads NAGVMQNPRHLVRRRGQEARLRCSPMKGHSHVYWYRQLPEEGLKFMVYLQKENIIDESGMPKERFSAEFPKEGPSILRIQQVVRGDSAAYFCASSPGQGNNQPQHFGDGTRLSIL.

This chain uses TRBV6-6 with TRBJ1-2; 9 bases line up with TRBD1. The V segment lost 5 bases and the J segment 3 bases; nucleotides outside the gene matches: 4. CDR1 is MNHNY, CDR2 SVGAGI, per germline (reference sequence). There are 14 residues in the CDR3. The CDR3 DNA is TGTGCCAGCAGTAGACAGGGGGAATACTATGGCTACACCTTC. Protein sequence: CASSRQGEYYGYTF.

This sequence joins TRBV9 and TRBJ1-3; 9 nucleotides align to TRBD1. Germline V gives CDR1 SGDLS, CDR2 YYNGEE. The CDR3 sequence is 16 residues long. The junction had 3 bases not matched to a gene; V was cut back by 2 bases and J by 0 bases. CDR3 protein: CASSVDRGGSGNTIYF. The CDR3 DNA is TGTGCCAGCAGCGTCGACAGGGGGGGCTCTGGAAACACCATATATTTT.

In its sample, this clone was seen once. The chain uses TRBV4-3 and TRBJ2-3, with 8 bases lining up with TRBD1. The V gene end was trimmed by 0 bases and the J gene end by 5 bases; junction bases not matched to a gene: 7. CDR3 size: 16 residues. Germline loops: CDR1 LGHNA, CDR2 YSLEER. The chain's CDR3 is CASSQDRAGGLDTQYF. CDR3 coding DNA: TGCGCCAGCAGCCAAGATAGGGCAGGGGGCCTAGATACGCAGTATTTT.

J is TRBJ1-2 and V is TRBV5-1; D gene unclear. From germline, CDR1 is SGHRS and CDR2 YFSETQ. V gave up 4 bases and J gave up 2 bases, with 15 bases separating them. CDR3 size: 15 residues. CDR3 sequence (DNA): TGCGCCAGCAGCCCCTTGAGGCACAGAAACTATGGCTACACCTTC. Its translation is CASSPLRHRNYGYTF.

The chain is built from TRBV9 and TRBJ2-5; maybe TRBD2 (5 bases). The V end lost 3 bases, the J end lost 4 bases, and 19 bases lay between the germline ends. Per the germline V gene, CDR1 is SGDLS and CDR2 is YYNGEE. The CDR3 is 16 amino acids. Here the CDR3 reads CASSGRLWTERETQYF. In DNA form, the CDR3 reads TGTGCCAGCAGCGGTAGGTTGTGGACTGAGCGAGAGACCCAGTACTTC.

This clone came up a few times. The chain joins TRBV5-1 to TRBJ2-5; 7 bases are a match to TRBD1. The CDR3 contains 13 residues. Germline CDR1 and CDR2: SGHRS and YFSETQ. The trim removed 0 bases at V and 4 bases at J, leaving 0 bases unmatched. For the CDR3, the DNA is TGCGCCAGCAGCTTGGGACAGGGAGAGACCCAGTACTTC. It is translated as CASSLGQGETQYF. Combining the CDR3 with reference TRBV5-1 and TRBJ2-5 gives the whole variable domain KAGVTQTPRYLIKTRGQQVTLSCSPISGHRSVSWYQQTPGQGLQFLFEYFSETQRNKGNFPGRFSGRQFSNSRSEMNVSTLELGDSALYLCASSLGQGETQYFGPGTRLLVL.

V is TRBV2 and J is TRBJ1-5; no definite D call. V lost 4 bases and J lost 0, with 10 bases in between. The CDR3 loop spans 15 amino acids. Germline V gene data show CDR1 as SNHLY and CDR2 as FYNNEI. CDR3 bases: TGTGCCAGCAGTGTTGGAGAATATAGCAATCAGCCCCAGCATTTT. Protein: CASSVGEYSNQPQHF.

This clone was observed a handful of times. This chain joins TRBV2 and TRBJ1-6; TRBD1 matches at 7 bases. With 6 bases clipped from V and 11 bases from J, the junction kept 10 bases outside the gene matches. Germline V gene data show CDR1 as SNHLY and CDR2 as FYNNEI. This CDR3 has 14 residues. CDR3 in DNA: TGTGCCAGCAGCCCACGACAGGGTCTTACACCCCTCCACTTT. Protein product: CASSPRQGLTPLHF.

This chain connects TRBV28 to TRBJ1-5, with D uncertain. The CDR3 contains 11 residues. V was shortened by 3 bases and J by 12 bases, with 9 bases between the two germline ends. Germline loops: CDR1 MDHEN, CDR2 SYDVKM. As DNA, the CDR3 is TGTGCCAGCAGTTTGCGCAAGAACCAGCATTTT. It is translated as CASSLRKNQHF.

The chain uses TRBV6-4 and TRBJ2-3, with TRBD1 matching 7 bases. With 6 bases clipped from V and 4 bases from J, the junction kept 4 bases outside the gene matches. This CDR3 contains 13 residues. The V gene's germline CDR1 is MRHNA and CDR2 SNTAGT. CDR3 sequence reads: CASSRQGSDTQYF. In nucleotides, the CDR3 is TGTGCCAGCAGCCGACAGGGATCAGATACGCAGTATTTT.

This chain uses TRBV5-1 with TRBJ2-7; D is perhaps TRBD1 (7 bases). Germline CDR1 reads SGHRS; CDR2 reads YFSETQ. V gave up 4 bases and J gave up 10 bases, with 33 bases separating them. There are 18 residues in the CDR3. This CDR3 reads CASSPRGKRTGARVEQYF. CDR3 bases: TGCGCCAGCAGCCCGCGCGGGAAGAGGACAGGAGCCCGAGTAGAACAGTACTTC.

This clone was observed a handful of times. The chain recombines TRBV4-1 with TRBJ1-1; the D is unclear. Trimming shortened V by 1 base and J by 1 base, and 7 bases separated the two germline ends. Germline-derived CDR1 and CDR2 are MGHRA and YSYEKL. The CDR3 covers 14 residues. The chain's CDR3 is CASSQGVRNTEAFF. Written as DNA, the CDR3 is TGCGCCAGCAGCCAAGGGGTGAGGAACACTGAAGCTTTCTTT.

V gene TRBV27 combines with J gene TRBJ2-1; a weak D match, TRBD1 (6 bases). The CDR3 runs to 15 residues. Germline V gene sequence: CDR1 MNHEY, CDR2 SMNVEV (reference sequence). V lost 6 bases to trimming and J lost 3 bases, with 15 bases between them. CDR3 region: CASSPRGRGYNEQFF. The CDR3 DNA is TGTGCCAGCAGCCCTAGGGGCAGGGGCTACAATGAGCAGTTCTTC.

The rearrangement links TRBV5-1 to TRBJ2-3; a possible D gene is TRBD2 (5 bases). This CDR3 comprises 16 residues. The V gene lost 0 bases and the J gene lost 4 bases, with 15 bases spanning the gap. Germline CDR1 and CDR2: SGHRS and YFSETQ. The DNA for the CDR3 is TGCGCCAGCAGCTTGGGGTGGGCGGGCCTATCAGATACGCAGTATTTT. Amino acid sequence: CASSLGWAGLSDTQYF. The variable domain in full, completed from reference TRBV5-1 and TRBJ2-3, reads KAGVTQTPRYLIKTRGQQVTLSCSPISGHRSVSWYQQTPGQGLQFLFEYFSETQRNKGNFPGRFSGRQFSNSRSEMNVSTLELGDSALYLCASSLGWAGLSDTQYFGPGTRLTVL.

The chain has TRBV15 and TRBJ2-1; D remains ambiguous. The germline gives CDR1 LNHNV, CDR2 YYDKDF (reference sequence). The CDR3 consists of 14 residues. V lost 0 bases to trimming and J lost 5 bases, with 8 bases between them. The CDR3 DNA sequence: TGTGCCACCAGCAGAGATGTGTCCGACAATGAGCAGTTCTTC. Its protein is CATSRDVSDNEQFF.

This CDR3 reads CASSSRDTTSYEQYF. CDR3 nucleotides: TGTGCCAGCAGCTCCCGGGACACTACCTCCTACGAGCAGTACTTC. The chain employs TRBV7-2 and TRBJ2-7; TRBD1 is a possible D gene (6 bases). Germline CDR1 is SGHTA and CDR2 is FQGNSA. The CDR3 runs 15 residues. With 4 bases removed from V and 0 bases from J, the gap between germline ends came to 13 bases.

The rearrangement uses TRBV6-5 and TRBJ2-7, with D maybe TRBD2 (5 bases). The CDR3 consists of 14 residues. Between the trimmed V and J ends, which lost 2 bases and 6 bases, there was a span of 14 bases. Germline V gives CDR1 MNHEY, CDR2 SVGAGI. CDR3 sequence (DNA): TGTGCCAGCAGTTACCTTACGGGGTTAAGCGAGCAGTACTTC. Protein product: CASSYLTGLSEQYF.

The chain carries TRBV29-1 and TRBJ2-1, with D tentatively TRBD2 (6 bases). V gave up 2 bases and J gave up 3 bases, with 17 bases separating them. The CDR3 is made up of 16 amino acids. Per the germline V gene, CDR1 is SQVTM and CDR2 is ANQGSEA. In nucleotides, the CDR3 is TGCAGCGTTGAAAAGGGAGGACTCCGGGGCTACAATGAGCAGTTCTTC. Protein product: CSVEKGGLRGYNEQFF.

The rearrangement joins TRBV9 to TRBJ2-2; D is possibly TRBD2 (5 bases). The V gene lost 6 bases and the J gene lost 0 bases, with 12 bases spanning the gap. The CDR3 is 15 residues long. Germline values: CDR1 SGDLS, CDR2 YYNGEE. This CDR3 is CASTDGDSNTGELFF. The CDR3 DNA is TGTGCCAGCACTGACGGGGATTCGAACACCGGGGAGCTGTTTTTT. The full variable domain, in which reference TRBV9 and TRBJ2-2 provide the parts outside the CDR3, is DSGVTQTPKHLITATGQRVTLRCSPRSGDLSVYWYQQSLDQGLQFLIQYYNGEERAKGNILERFSAQQFPDLHSELNLSSLELGDSALYFCASTDGDSNTGELFFGEGSRLTVL.

V and J are TRBV11-2 and TRBJ2-5; unclear D gene. The CDR3 is made up of 13 amino acids. The V and J ends lost 5 bases and 2 bases respectively, with 9 bases between them. Germline assignment: CDR1 SGHAT and CDR2 FQNNGV. The CDR3 sequence: CASSTKRQETQYF. CDR3 DNA: TGTGCCAGCAGCACAAAGAGGCAAGAGACCCAGTACTTC.